Listed here are 10 T cell receptor beta chains from one sample, sequenced in a study of T cell responses to AZD1222 COVID-19 vaccine (dated by TCRdb to about 2021). This specimen's time point label, interpreted: about 28 days (+/-7) after the second vaccine dose. Library method: the immunoSEQ multiplex PCR assay. TCRdb provides this immuneACCESS table in a form limited to in-frame rearrangements. Some clones are lacking; in checked studies, under half of them reflect an unresolved V gene, and why the rest are absent is not known. The sample contains approximately 150,000 clones, roughly 90% of them found a single time. The ten largest make up approximately 3.4% of the sample. The material sequenced was peripheral blood, taken 28 days after the second AZD1222 dose. The source of these receptors is an adult who received the AZD1222 COVID-19 vaccine.

The V and J genes are TRBV5-1 and TRBJ1-2; 8 bases agree with TRBD1. This CDR3 spans 15 amino acids. The V gene's germline CDR1 is SGHRS and CDR2 YFSETQ. V was pared by 0 bases and J by 4 bases, with 5 bases of the junction left unmatched. DNA of the CDR3: TGCGCCAGCAGCTTGGGGGCAGGGGGCAGCTATGGCTACACCTTC. This translates into CASSLGAGGSYGYTF. The full variable domain, completed using reference TRBV5-1 and TRBJ1-2, is KAGVTQTPRYLIKTRGQQVTLSCSPISGHRSVSWYQQTPGQGLQFLFEYFSETQRNKGNFPGRFSGRQFSNSRSEMNVSTLELGDSALYLCASSLGAGGSYGYTFGSGTRLTVV.

V and J are TRBV18 and TRBJ1-6, with 7 bases aligning to TRBD1. The CDR3 runs 14 residues. After removal of 4 bases from V and 9 bases from J, the junction contained 6 bases not matched to a gene. Germline CDR1 is KGHSH and CDR2 is LQKENI. The CDR3 sequence is CASSRQGDGSPLHF. CDR3 DNA sequence: TGTGCCAGCTCACGGCAGGGGGATGGTTCACCCCTCCACTTT.

The genes are TRBV5-1 and TRBJ2-7; no clear D. Germline V gives CDR1 SGHRS, CDR2 YFSETQ. The CDR3 extends over 15 amino acids. Trimming took off 0 bases at V and 1 base at J, with 11 bases between the two ends. CDR3 coding DNA: TGCGCCAGCAGCTTGGGCAGTTTCTCTTCCTACGAGCAGTACTTC. Protein sequence: CASSLGSFSSYEQYF.

This clone has a single count. V gene TRBV4-3 combines with J gene TRBJ2-2; 11 nucleotides agree with TRBD2. The CDR3 loop spans 16 amino acids. The trim removed 4 bases at V and 4 bases at J, leaving 5 bases unmatched. The V gene's germline CDR1 is LGHNA and CDR2 YSLEER. CDR3: CASSPLAGVSTGELFF. The CDR3 region has the DNA TGCGCCAGCAGCCCACTAGCGGGAGTATCCACCGGGGAGCTGTTTTTT.

The chain employs TRBV7-2 and TRBJ2-5; 13 bases line up with TRBD2. The germline CDR1 and CDR2 sequences are SGHTA and FQGNSA. This CDR3 region has 16 residues. V shed 5 bases and J 5 bases; nucleotides not matched to a gene: 8. CDR3 loop: CASSNRLAGGGETQYF. The CDR3 DNA reads as TGTGCCAGCAGCAACCGACTAGCGGGAGGCGGCGAGACCCAGTACTTC.

The chain joins TRBV9 to TRBJ2-1; no reliable D call. V was clipped by 3 bases and J by 7 bases, with 8 bases between them. CDR1 is SGDLS, CDR2 YYNGEE, per germline. CDR3 size: 12 residues. DNA of the CDR3: TGTGCCAGCAGCGCGAGAACAAATGAGCAGTTCTTC. Translating it yields CASSARTNEQFF.

The J gene is TRBJ2-1, the V gene TRBV29-1; D is ambiguous. The germline V gene has CDR1 SQVTM and CDR2 ANQGSEA. V lost 4 bases, J lost 3 bases, and 13 bases lay in between. This CDR3 comprises 14 residues. The CDR3 protein is CSVVPDPVYNEQFF. The CDR3 DNA sequence: TGCAGCGTTGTCCCGGACCCGGTCTACAATGAGCAGTTCTTC.

This rearrangement joins TRBV18 to TRBJ2-7; 10 bases line up with TRBD2. V shed 3 bases, J shed 5 bases, and the junction held 10 bases outside the gene matches. This CDR3 is built from 16 residues. Germline CDR1 KGHSH, CDR2 LQKENI. CDR3 loop: CASSPGSGRAHDEQYF. CDR3 DNA: TGTGCCAGCTCACCTGGGAGCGGGAGGGCCCATGACGAGCAGTACTTC. Together with reference TRBV18 and TRBJ2-7, the CDR3 gives the full variable domain: NAGVMQNPRHLVRRRGQEARLRCSPMKGHSHVYWYRQLPEEGLKFMVYLQKENIIDESGMPKERFSAEFPKEGPSILRIQQVVRGDSAAYFCASSPGSGRAHDEQYFGPGTRLTVT.

The genes are TRBV7-4 and TRBJ2-3; D remains unclear. Germline V lookup: CDR1 SGHVT, CDR2 SQSDAQ. The CDR3 runs 14 residues. The V gene lost 3 bases and the J gene lost 5 bases, with 12 bases spanning the gap. Here the CDR3 DNA reads TGTGCCAGCAGCTTTTGGGAAGATGGAGATACGCAGTATTTT. It specifies CASSFWEDGDTQYF.

The rearrangement links TRBV5-1 to TRBJ1-2; D is perhaps TRBD1 (6 bases). CDR1 SGHRS and CDR2 YFSETQ come from the germline V gene. The CDR3 sequence is 15 residues long. V gave up 1 base and J gave up 3 bases, with 13 bases separating them. The chain's CDR3 is CASSLKGGEDYGYTF. In DNA, the CDR3 is TGCGCCAGCAGCTTGAAGGGGGGAGAGGACTATGGCTACACCTTC.